The entry that follows covers one TCR beta chain sequence. It has no known antigen specificity. Base qualities are not recorded, but no much larger clone differs from it by a single base. These data are taken from a study of blood T cells in healthy people across ages (dated by TCRdb to 2013 to 2016). With regard to the full study: In model experiments, roughly one uniquely barcoded TCR beta cDNA molecule per two T cells was captured by template switching. Four age groups were formed from the donors: young (average approximately 16 years), middle-aged (roughly 38), aged (more than 55) and long-lived (around 82). Using the same blood draw, the study looked at two additional independent replicas of 1 million unique cDNA reads for two donors, one aged 18 to 29 and the other aged 80 or older. Age-related changes in TCR beta repertoire diversity were measured in the study by deep sequencing normalized with unique cDNA molecular identifiers. To avoid experimental bias, donors of different ages were distributed randomly across sequencing lanes.

Sequences DFQATT (CDR1) and SNEGSKA (CDR2) are obtained from the germline V gene (reference sequence). The cysteine opens and the phenylalanine closes a CDR3 of 14 amino acids. Only the CDR3 region is kept as DNA, spanning 42 bases read in frame from base 1. V loses 7 bases of germline sequence and J loses 1 base, and the interval between the two ends is 16 bases. What the study reported, not specific to this receptor: Estimates of total diversity based on one million sequenced T cells were regarded as lower bounds and as underestimates. Bulk unsorted PBMC profiling prevented conclusive comparison of naive and antigen-experienced compartments. Compared with the aged group, the long-lived group had more naive CD4+ T cells, fewer expanded clones and increased TCR diversity, suggesting age selection. Because donor CMV infection status was unknown, age-related changes in expanded clonotypes were potentially confounded. Observed TCR beta diversity per million T cells fell roughly linearly with age, and a significant reduction was already apparent by age roughly 40. There was a strong correlation between observed TCR beta diversity and the percentage of naive T cells measured by flow cytometry.

The approximately 39 donors, aged about 6 to 95 years, were systemically healthy Caucasian individuals from Russia. Approximately 10 milliliters of peripheral blood were collected from each donor into EDTA-treated Vacutainer tubes. PBMCs were isolated by Ficoll-Paque density-gradient centrifugation, with at least 6 million obtained per sample. Trizol reagent was used to extract total RNA from the PBMCs, yielding at least 5 micrograms per sample. For every donor, flow cytometry on a PBMC aliquot measured the percentage of naive CD45RAhigh/CD27high T cells. To prepare the library, 5' RACE was applied. Sequencing was carried out with an Illumina HiSeq 2500. A second PCR of roughly 7 to 12 cycles was performed with a sample-barcoded 5' primer and a J-beta primer mix. Each TCR beta cDNA molecule received a unique molecular identifier from a template-switch 5' adaptor carrying 12 random nucleotides. Each sample yielded at least 2.5 million CDR3-containing paired-end reads. First-strand cDNA synthesis was performed from all RNA using the Mint cDNA synthesis kit, with priming by a TRBC-specific oligonucleotide. After uracil-DNA glycosylase treatment, a first 18-cycle PCR used universal primers M1SS and BC2_uni_R on all cDNA. Per the authors' processing: Normalization of each sample was performed by random selection of 1 million high-quality reads, each carrying a distinct molecular identifier. Reads sharing molecular identifiers were discarded rather than binned into consensus sequences. MiTCR, set to a Q25 quality threshold and the strictest error-elimination algorithm, was used for CDR3 identification, clonotype clustering and error correction. A nonparametric unseen species model using Euler transformation provided a lower-bound estimate of total TCR beta diversity. The public reads were quality trimmed at Q25 with fastp and then assembled into clones with MiXCR by TCRdb, keeping productive beta chains. Each CDR3 protein appears once, grouped with its most common genes and DNA. Here the V and J calls rest on TCRdb's processing, not on the authors' analysis. This sample is represented by 700,000 or so distinct CDR3 sequences; 40% to 45% of them were singletons. 25% to 35% of the sample goes to the ten largest clones.

The sample consisted of blood. This TCR came from a man at least 80 years old in good health. The chain is assembled from TRBV20-1 and TRBJ1-1; a confident D gene designation cannot be given. The CDR3 here reads CSGSDYRWNTEAFF. The nucleotides read TGCAGTGGGTCTGATTACAGATGGAACACTGAAGCTTTCTTT.